Below are 21 T cell receptor beta chains sequenced from a single sample in a study of STAT5B mutations in CD4+ large granular lymphocyte leukemia. Only in-frame clones appear in the TCRdb table, and some are missing; sequencing was by immunoSEQ multiplex PCR. The repertoire holds roughly 34,000 clones, 81% seen once, with 4% to 4.5% in the top ten. Sequenced input: CD4+ T cells from blood buffy coats. These receptors all come from a human donor in good health.

The CDR3 is CASSPQVSDNEKLFF. CDR3 nucleotide sequence: TGTGCCAGCTCACCACAGGTTAGCGACAATGAAAAACTGTTTTTT. The chain combines TRBV18 with TRBJ1-4; no definite D call. V dropped 1 base and J dropped 5 bases, with 11 bases sitting between them. The CDR3 spans 15 residues. Germline V lookup: CDR1 KGHSH, CDR2 LQKENI.

The J gene is TRBJ2-7, the V gene TRBV18; a possible D gene is TRBD1 (5 bases). This CDR3 comprises 14 residues. V dropped 0 bases and J dropped 5 bases, with 11 bases sitting between them. The V gene's germline CDR1 is KGHSH and CDR2 LQKENI. The CDR3 DNA reads TGTGCCAGCTCACCACCGGGGCAGTCCGACGAGCAGTACTTC. Amino acids: CASSPPGQSDEQYF.

The DNA of the CDR3 is TGTGCCAGCAGCTCCGGAGGGGACGGTACCTACGAGCAGTACTTC. The encoded protein is CASSSGGDGTYEQYF. The chain carries TRBV21-1 and TRBJ2-7; the DNA was not used to check the table's D call, TRBD2. TRBV21-1 is listed as a pseudogene. This CDR3 is built from 15 residues.

In DNA form, the CDR3 reads TGTGCCAGCAGCCCGGGACCCCGTTTGCTCGAGCAGTACTTC. Residues: CASSPGPRLLEQYF. The chain combines TRBV6-6 with TRBJ2-7; D is possibly TRBD1 or TRBD2 (5 bases each). The CDR3 is made up of 14 amino acids. Germline values: CDR1 MNHNY, CDR2 SVGAGI (reference sequence). Between the trimmed V and J ends, which lost 6 bases and 6 bases, there was a span of 18 bases.

The chain employs TRBV10-1 and TRBJ2-5, with 9 bases fitting TRBD2. V lost 9 bases and J lost 2; bases outside the gene matches: 13. The CDR3 spans 16 residues. CDR1 is WNHNN and CDR2 is SYGVQD in the germline V gene (reference sequence). Written as DNA, the CDR3 is TGCGCCAGGATAAGATGGGCTAGCGGGACGCAAGAGACCCAGTACTTC. Residues: CARIRWASGTQETQYF.

V usage is TRBV7-2 and J usage is TRBJ2-7; D unclear. The CDR3 contains 13 residues. Germline assignment: CDR1 SGHTA and CDR2 FQGNSA. V shed 1 base and J shed 3 bases, with 7 bases lying between them. The CDR3 loop is CASSLGVGYEQYF. CDR3 DNA: TGTGCCAGCAGCTTAGGGGTTGGCTACGAGCAGTACTTC.

This clone was seen only a few times. This sequence joins TRBV7-9 and TRBJ1-1; D remains ambiguous. Germline lookup yields CDR1 SEHNR and CDR2 FQNEAQ (reference sequence). The CDR3 spans 12 residues. V gave up 7 bases and J gave up 6 bases, with 12 bases separating them. The CDR3 reads CASTPVSAEAFF. DNA of the CDR3: TGTGCCAGCACCCCGGTTAGCGCTGAAGCTTTCTTT.

The V call is TRBV6-5, the J call TRBJ1-4; 8 nucleotides align to TRBD1. Germline trimming cut 1 base from V and 7 bases from J; bases unmatched to any gene: 8. The CDR3 contains 16 residues. Germline CDR1 and CDR2: MNHEY and SVGAGI. CDR3 protein: CASSYWQGASGEKLFF. The DNA for the CDR3 is TGTGCCAGCAGTTACTGGCAGGGGGCGAGTGGTGAAAAACTGTTTTTT.

J is TRBJ2-3 and V is TRBV4-1, with 7 bases matching TRBD2. Trimming removed 4 bases from V and 0 bases from J; junction bases left unmatched: 7. The CDR3 is made up of 16 amino acids. Germline V lookup: CDR1 MGHRA, CDR2 YSYEKL. CDR3 nucleotides: TGCGCCAGCAGCCCCCTGGGGCGGGGGAGCACAGATACGCAGTATTTT. Translation: CASSPLGRGSTDTQYF.

This clone was counted a few times. CDR3 sequence: CASSPQGGQPQHF. CDR3 bases: TGTGCCAGCAGCCCACAGGGAGGCCAGCCCCAGCATTTT. This chain joins TRBV11-2 and TRBJ1-5; weak D call: TRBD1 (6 bases). The V end was cut by 5 bases, the J end by 7 bases, with 12 bases between. Germline V lookup: CDR1 SGHAT, CDR2 FQNNGV. The CDR3 spans 13 residues.

The chain links TRBV11-2 to TRBJ2-3; D is perhaps TRBD1 (5 bases). The CDR3 is made up of 16 amino acids. Trimming removed 1 base at V and 4 bases at J, with 15 bases between. Germline CDR1 SGHAT, CDR2 FQNNGV. Written as DNA, the CDR3 is TGTGCCAGCAGCTTAGTTCCAGGGCAGGGCCCAGATACGCAGTATTTT. Its translation is CASSLVPGQGPDTQYF.

This rearrangement joins TRBV10-3 to TRBJ1-1, with D unresolved. Germline-derived CDR1 and CDR2 are ENHRY and SYGVKD. V gave up 7 bases and J gave up 2 bases, with 11 bases separating them. The CDR3 runs to 13 residues. The CDR3 loop reads CAINNDRNTEAFF. CDR3 DNA: TGTGCCATCAACAACGACCGTAACACTGAAGCTTTCTTT.

The V call is TRBV7-9, the J call TRBJ2-1, with 13 bases lining up with TRBD2. The germline V gene encodes CDR1 SEHNR and CDR2 FQNEAQ (reference sequence). V lost 5 bases to trimming and J lost 4 bases; unmatched junction nucleotides: 2. The CDR3 consists of 15 residues. The CDR3 DNA follows: TGTGCCAGCAGCCAGGGACTAGCGGGGTACAATGAGCAGTTCTTC. Protein product: CASSQGLAGYNEQFF.

The rearrangement joins TRBV10-3 to TRBJ2-5; D possibly corresponds to TRBD2 (6 bases). The CDR3 has 12 amino acids. Looked up from germline, CDR1 is ENHRY and CDR2 is SYGVKD. The V end lost 10 bases, the J end lost 1 base, and 10 bases lay between the germline ends. The CDR3 region is CASTGGQETQYF. The CDR3 nucleotides are TGTGCCAGCACCGGGGGCCAAGAGACCCAGTACTTC.

The rearrangement joins TRBV5-6 to TRBJ2-1, with D possibly TRBD2 on 5 matching bases. The CDR3 length is 14 residues. Germline CDR1 reads SGHDT; CDR2 reads YYEEEE. V dropped 1 base and J dropped 5 bases, with 10 bases sitting between them. CDR3: CASSLSGINNEQFF. CDR3 nucleotide sequence: TGTGCCAGCAGCTTGTCCGGGATAAACAATGAGCAGTTCTTC.

The V gene is TRBV5-4, the J gene TRBJ2-1, with 7 nucleotides matching TRBD1. Germline CDR1 is SGHNT and CDR2 is YYREEE (reference sequence). CDR3 size: 15 residues. The V and J ends lost 3 bases and 0 bases, in that order; junction bases with no gene match: 3. In nucleotides, the CDR3 is TGTGCCAGCAGCTCGGGACAGTACTCCTACAATGAGCAGTTCTTC. It codes for CASSSGQYSYNEQFF.

This clone was seen a single time. The chain carries TRBV28 and TRBJ2-1, with a tentative D call TRBD2 (6 bases). The CDR3 sequence is 13 residues long. Between the trimmed V and J ends, which lost 6 bases and 9 bases, there was a span of 15 bases. Germline V gene sequence: CDR1 MDHEN, CDR2 SYDVKM. The CDR3 region is CASSVGGRGEQFF. The CDR3 DNA is TGTGCCAGCAGCGTCGGGGGTCGGGGTGAGCAGTTCTTC.

In this sample, this clone turned up once. V usage is TRBV7-2 and J usage is TRBJ2-1; D may correspond to TRBD1 or TRBD2 (5 bases each). The CDR3 length is 13 residues. Germline CDR1 and CDR2: SGHTA and FQGNSA. V was cut by 1 base and J by 9 bases, with 10 bases left in between. CDR3: CASSLEMGVEQFF. CDR3 bases: TGTGCCAGCAGCTTAGAGATGGGGGTTGAGCAGTTCTTC. The complete variable domain, with remaining parts taken from reference TRBV7-2 and TRBJ2-1, reads GAGVSQSPSNKVTEKGKDVELRCDPISGHTALYWYRQSLGQGLEFLIYFQGNSAPDKSGLPSDRFSAERTGGSVSTLTIQRTQQEDSAVYLCASSLEMGVEQFFGPGTRLTVL.

The rearrangement uses TRBV11-2 and TRBJ2-2, with D unclear. The germline V and J ends were trimmed by 2 bases and 0 bases, with 10 bases remaining between them. This CDR3 spans 16 amino acids. Per germline, CDR1 SGHAT and CDR2 FQNNGV. The CDR3 sequence: CASSLMASTNTGELFF. The CDR3 DNA sequence: TGTGCCAGCAGCTTAATGGCATCAACGAACACCGGGGAGCTGTTTTTT.

This chain connects TRBV5-1 to TRBJ2-5, with 9 bases identical to TRBD1. V lost 4 bases, J lost 5 bases, and 15 bases stayed unmatched. This CDR3 has 17 amino acids. Germline values: CDR1 SGHRS, CDR2 YFSETQ. Here the CDR3 DNA reads TGCGCCAGCAGCGCGGACAGACAGGGGGGTTTAGGTGAGACCCAGTACTTC. Its translation: CASSADRQGGLGETQYF.

The count of this clone is one. The chain combines TRBV7-9 with TRBJ2-1; TRBD2 is a possible D gene (5 bases). V was shortened by 6 bases and J by 0 bases, with 12 bases between the two germline ends. Germline CDR1 reads SEHNR; CDR2 reads FQNEAQ (reference sequence). The CDR3 totals 15 residues. CDR3 in amino acids: CASRMGDISYNEQFF. CDR3 bases: TGTGCCAGCAGGATGGGAGATATCTCCTACAATGAGCAGTTCTTC.